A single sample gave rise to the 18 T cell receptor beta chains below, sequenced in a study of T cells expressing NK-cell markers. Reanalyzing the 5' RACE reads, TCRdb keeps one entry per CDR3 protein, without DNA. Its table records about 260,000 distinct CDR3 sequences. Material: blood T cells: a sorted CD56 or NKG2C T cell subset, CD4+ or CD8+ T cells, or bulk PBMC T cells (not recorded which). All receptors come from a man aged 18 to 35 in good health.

This chain's CDR3 is CASSRERERYNEQFF. The V and J genes are TRBV4-3 and TRBJ2-1; TCRdb's assignment of TRBD2 cannot be checked, as there is no DNA. CDR3 length: 15 amino acids. Germline V gives CDR1 LGHNA, CDR2 YSLEER.

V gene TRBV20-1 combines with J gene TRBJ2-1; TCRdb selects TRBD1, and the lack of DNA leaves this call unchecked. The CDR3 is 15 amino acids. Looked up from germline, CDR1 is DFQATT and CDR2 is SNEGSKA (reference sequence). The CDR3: CSASRAAISYNEQFF.

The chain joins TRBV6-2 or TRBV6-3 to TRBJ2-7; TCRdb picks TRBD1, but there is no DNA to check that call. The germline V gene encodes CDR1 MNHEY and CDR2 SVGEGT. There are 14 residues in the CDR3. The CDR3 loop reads CASTSTAYPYEQYF.

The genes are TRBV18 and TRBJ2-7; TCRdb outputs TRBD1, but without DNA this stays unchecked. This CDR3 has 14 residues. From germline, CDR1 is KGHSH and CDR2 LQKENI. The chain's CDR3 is CASSPQTGTNEQYF. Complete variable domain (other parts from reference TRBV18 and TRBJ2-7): NAGVMQNPRHLVRRRGQEARLRCSPMKGHSHVYWYRQLPEEGLKFMVYLQKENIIDESGMPKERFSAEFPKEGPSILRIQQVVRGDSAAYFCASSPQTGTNEQYFGPGTRLTVT.

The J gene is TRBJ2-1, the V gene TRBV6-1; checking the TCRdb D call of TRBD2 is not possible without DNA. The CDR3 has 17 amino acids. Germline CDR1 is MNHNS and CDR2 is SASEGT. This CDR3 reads CASRREHRAFPHNEQFF.

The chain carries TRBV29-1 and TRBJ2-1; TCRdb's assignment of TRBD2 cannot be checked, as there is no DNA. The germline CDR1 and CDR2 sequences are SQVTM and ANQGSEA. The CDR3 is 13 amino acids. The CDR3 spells CSAGDFRANEQFF.

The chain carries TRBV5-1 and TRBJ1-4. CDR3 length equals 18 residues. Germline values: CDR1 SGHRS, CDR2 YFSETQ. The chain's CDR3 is CASSLDGRVGATNEKLFF.

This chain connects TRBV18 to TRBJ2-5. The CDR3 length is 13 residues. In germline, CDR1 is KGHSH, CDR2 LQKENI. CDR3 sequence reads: CASSPTEEETQYF.

Here the CDR3 reads CASRPRTSGRAVNEQFF. The chain uses TRBV28 and TRBJ2-1; TCRdb's D call, TRBD2, is unchecked because there is no DNA. This CDR3 contains 17 residues. Germline V gene sequence: CDR1 MDHEN, CDR2 SYDVKM. Combining the CDR3 with reference TRBV28 and TRBJ2-1 gives the whole variable domain DVKVTQSSRYLVKRTGEKVFLECVQDMDHENMFWYRQDPGLGLRLIYFSYDVKMKEKGDIPEGYSVSREKKERFSLILESASTNQTSMYLCASRPRTSGRAVNEQFFGPGTRLTVL.

CDR3 residues: CASSVGVYEQYF. The V gene is TRBV12-3 or TRBV12-4, the J gene TRBJ2-7. The CDR3 sequence is 12 residues long.

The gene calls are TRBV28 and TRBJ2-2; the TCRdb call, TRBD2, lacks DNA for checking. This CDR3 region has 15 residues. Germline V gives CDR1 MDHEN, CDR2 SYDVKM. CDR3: CASSPGTSGSRELFF.

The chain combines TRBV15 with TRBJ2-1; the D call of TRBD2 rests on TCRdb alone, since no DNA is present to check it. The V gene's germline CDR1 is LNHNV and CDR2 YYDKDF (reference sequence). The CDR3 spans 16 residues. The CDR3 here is CATRRTSGAPNNEQFF.

CDR3: CATSDPRTEQETQYF. J is TRBJ2-5 and V is TRBV24-1; TCRdb proposes TRBD1, but this gene call is untestable without DNA. The CDR3 covers 15 residues. Germline V gene lookup returns CDR1 KGHDR and CDR2 SFDVKD.

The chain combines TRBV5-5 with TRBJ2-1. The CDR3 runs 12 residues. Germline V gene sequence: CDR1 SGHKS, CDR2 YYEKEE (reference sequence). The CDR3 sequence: CASSSKYNEQFF. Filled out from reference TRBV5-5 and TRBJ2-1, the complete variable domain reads DAGVTQSPTHLIKTRGQQVTLRCSPISGHKSVSWYQQVLGQGPQFIFQYYEKEERGRGNFPDRFSARQFPNYSSELNVNALLLGDSALYLCASSSKYNEQFFGPGTRLTVL.

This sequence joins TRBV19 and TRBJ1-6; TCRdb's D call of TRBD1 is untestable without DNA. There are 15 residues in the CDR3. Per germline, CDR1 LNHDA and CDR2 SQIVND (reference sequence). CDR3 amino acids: CASSIDSGLNSPLHF.

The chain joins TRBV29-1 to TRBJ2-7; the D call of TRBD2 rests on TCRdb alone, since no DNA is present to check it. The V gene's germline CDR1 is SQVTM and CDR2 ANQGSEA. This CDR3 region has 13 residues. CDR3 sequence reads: CSGKLAGSVEQYF.

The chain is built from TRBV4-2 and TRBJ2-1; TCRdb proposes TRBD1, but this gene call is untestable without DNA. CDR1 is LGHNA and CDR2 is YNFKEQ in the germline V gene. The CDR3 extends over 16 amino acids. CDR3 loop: CASSQETGMRYNEQFF.

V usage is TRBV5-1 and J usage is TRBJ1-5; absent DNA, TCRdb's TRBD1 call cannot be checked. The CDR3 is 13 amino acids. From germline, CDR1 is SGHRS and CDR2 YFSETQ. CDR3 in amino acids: CASSFTGDQPQHF.